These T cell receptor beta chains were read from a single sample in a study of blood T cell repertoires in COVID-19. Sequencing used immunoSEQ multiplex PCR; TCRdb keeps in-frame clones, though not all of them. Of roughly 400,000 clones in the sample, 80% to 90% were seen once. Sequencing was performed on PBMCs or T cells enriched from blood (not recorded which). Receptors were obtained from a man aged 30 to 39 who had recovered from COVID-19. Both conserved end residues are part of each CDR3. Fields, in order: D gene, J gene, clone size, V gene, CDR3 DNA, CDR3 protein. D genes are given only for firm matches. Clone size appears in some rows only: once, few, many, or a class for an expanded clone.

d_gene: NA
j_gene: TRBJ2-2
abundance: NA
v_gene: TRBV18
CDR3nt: TGTGCCAGCTCGACGCGGGAAAACACCGGGGAGCTGTTTTTT
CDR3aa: CASSTRENTGELFF

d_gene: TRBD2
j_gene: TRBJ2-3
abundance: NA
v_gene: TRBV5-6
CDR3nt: TGTGCCAGCAGCTTGGGACTAGCTGCAGATACGCAGTATTTT
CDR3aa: CASSLGLAADTQYF

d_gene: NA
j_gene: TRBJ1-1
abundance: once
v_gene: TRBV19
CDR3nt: TGTGCCAGTAGTACGCAGGGCGGCACTGAAGCTTTCTTT
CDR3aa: CASSTQGGTEAFF

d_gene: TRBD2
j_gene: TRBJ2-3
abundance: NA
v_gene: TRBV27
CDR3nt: TGTGCCAGCAGTTCCCCTAGCGGGAGGGGGGATACGCAGTATTTT
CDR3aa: CASSSPSGRGDTQYF

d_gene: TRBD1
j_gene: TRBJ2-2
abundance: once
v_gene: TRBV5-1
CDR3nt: TGCGCCAGCAGCACCGACAGGGGGCTAGACACCGGGGAGCTGTTTTTT
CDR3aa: CASSTDRGLDTGELFF

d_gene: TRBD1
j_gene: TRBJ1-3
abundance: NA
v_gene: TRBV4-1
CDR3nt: TGCGCCAGCAGCCACCAGGGACAGGGAACATTTGTAGGAAACACCATATATTTT
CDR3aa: CASSHQGQGTFVGNTIYF

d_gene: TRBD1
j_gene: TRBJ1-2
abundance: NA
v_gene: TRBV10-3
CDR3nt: TGTGCCATCAGCCCGGACAGGGGTCGGGATGGCTACACCTTC
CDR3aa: CAISPDRGRDGYTF

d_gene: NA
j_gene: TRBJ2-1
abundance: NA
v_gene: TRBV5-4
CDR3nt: TGTGCCAGCAGCTTGGGGGGGCTAAGCGGGAAGGTTGAGCAGTTCTTC
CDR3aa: CASSLGGLSGKVEQFF

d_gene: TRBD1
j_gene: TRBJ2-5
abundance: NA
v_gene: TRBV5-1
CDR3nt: TGCGCCAGCAGCTTCCGCCCGACAGGGGAGTACCAAGAGACCCAGTACTTC
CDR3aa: CASSFRPTGEYQETQYF

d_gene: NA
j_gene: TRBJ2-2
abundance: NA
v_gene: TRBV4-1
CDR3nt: TGCGCCAGCAGCATACAAATCCAGGTGGTCACCGGGGAGCTGTTTTTT
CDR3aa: CASSIQIQVVTGELFF

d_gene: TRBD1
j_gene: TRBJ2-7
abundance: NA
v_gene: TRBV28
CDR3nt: TGTGCCAGCAGTCCGACAGGGGGCTGGTTCGAGCAGTACTTC
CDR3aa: CASSPTGGWFEQYF

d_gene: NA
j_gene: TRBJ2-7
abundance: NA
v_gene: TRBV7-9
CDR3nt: TGTGCCAGCAGCTTACTTGGGGCTACGGGGCAGTACTTC
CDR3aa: CASSLLGATGQYF

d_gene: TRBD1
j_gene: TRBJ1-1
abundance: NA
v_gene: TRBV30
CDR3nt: TGTGCCTTGGGGACAGGGGCCATGAACACTGAAGCTTTCTTT
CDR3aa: CALGTGAMNTEAFF

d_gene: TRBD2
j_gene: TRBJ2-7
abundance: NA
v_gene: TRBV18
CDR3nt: TGTGCCAGTAGCGGGAGCAGTGACGAGCAGTACTTC
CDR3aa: CASSGSSDEQYF

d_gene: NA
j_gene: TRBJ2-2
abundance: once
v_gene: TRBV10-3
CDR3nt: TGTGCCATCAGACAGGGTGGCGGGGAGCTGTTTTTT
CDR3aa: CAIRQGGGELFF

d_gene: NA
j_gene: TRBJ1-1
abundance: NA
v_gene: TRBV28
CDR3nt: TGTGCCAGCAGTTTAACAGGTTTCATGAACACTGAAGCTTTCTTT
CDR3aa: CASSLTGFMNTEAFF

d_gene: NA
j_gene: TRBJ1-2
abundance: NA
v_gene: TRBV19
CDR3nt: TGTGCCAGTAGTATAGGGACATCCTCTGGCGGCTACACCTTC
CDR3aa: CASSIGTSSGGYTF

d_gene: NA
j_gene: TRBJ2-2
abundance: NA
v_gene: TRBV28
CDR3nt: TGTGCCAGCAGTAACAACCGGGGGGCAAGGGAGCTGTTTTTT
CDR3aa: CASSNNRGARELFF

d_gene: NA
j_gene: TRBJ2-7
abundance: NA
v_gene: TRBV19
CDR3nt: TGTGCCAGTAGTATCACCAGCGCCTACGAGCAGTACTTC
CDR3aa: CASSITSAYEQYF

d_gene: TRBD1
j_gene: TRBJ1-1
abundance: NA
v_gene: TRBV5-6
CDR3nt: TGTGCCAGCAGCTTTGGGGACAGAACGAACACTGAAGCTTTCTTT
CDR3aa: CASSFGDRTNTEAFF

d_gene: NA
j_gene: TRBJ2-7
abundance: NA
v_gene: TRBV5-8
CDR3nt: TGTGCCAGCAGCTTGGGACGGCGGGGCTACTACGAGCAGTACTTC
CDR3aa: CASSLGRRGYYEQYF

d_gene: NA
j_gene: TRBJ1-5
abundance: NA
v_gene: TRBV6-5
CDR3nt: TGTGCCAGCAGCCCCCGGGACTATCAGCCCCAGCATTTT
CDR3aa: CASSPRDYQPQHF

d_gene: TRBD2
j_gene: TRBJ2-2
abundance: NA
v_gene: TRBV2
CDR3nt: TGTGCCAGCAGTACCCCCCGGGAGGGCCCGACGAACACCGGGGAGCTGTTTTTT
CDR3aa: CASSTPREGPTNTGELFF

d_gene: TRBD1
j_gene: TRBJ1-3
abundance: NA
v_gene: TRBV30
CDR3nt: TGTGCCTGGAGTGGACAGGGTTTTCGATTTAACACCATATATTTT
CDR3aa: CAWSGQGFRFNTIYF

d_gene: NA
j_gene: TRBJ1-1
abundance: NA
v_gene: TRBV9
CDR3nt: TGTGCCAGCAGCCCCCCCGGGGTGGGAATGAACACTGAAGCTTTCTTT
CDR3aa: CASSPPGVGMNTEAFF

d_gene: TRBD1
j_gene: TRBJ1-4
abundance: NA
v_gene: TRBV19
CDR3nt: TGTGCCAGTAGCAGAACTATCGGGACAGGGGGCATGAATGAAAAACTGTTTTTT
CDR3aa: CASSRTIGTGGMNEKLFF

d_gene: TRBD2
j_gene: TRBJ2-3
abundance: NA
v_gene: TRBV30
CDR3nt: TGTGCCTGGAGGGGCGGGACTAGCGGGAGCACAGATACGCAGTATTTT
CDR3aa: CAWRGGTSGSTDTQYF

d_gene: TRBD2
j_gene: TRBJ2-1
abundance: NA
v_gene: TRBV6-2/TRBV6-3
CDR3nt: TGTGCCAGCAGCCCTCGAGCGGGAGCGGGCTACAATGAGCAGTTCTTC
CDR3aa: CASSPRAGAGYNEQFF

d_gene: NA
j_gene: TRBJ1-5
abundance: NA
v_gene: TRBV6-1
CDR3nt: TGTGCCAGCAGTGAGGTTCAGGGTTCTATCAATCAGCCCCAGCATTTT
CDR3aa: CASSEVQGSINQPQHF

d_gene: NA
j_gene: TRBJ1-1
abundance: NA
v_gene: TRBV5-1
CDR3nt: TGCGCCAGCAGCGCCCGGGACTCCGGATACACTGAAGCTTTCTTT
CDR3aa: CASSARDSGYTEAFF

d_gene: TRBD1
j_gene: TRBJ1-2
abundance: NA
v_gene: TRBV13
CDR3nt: TGTGCCAGCAGCTTTCAGGGGGCGCCTAACTATGGCTACACCTTC
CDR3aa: CASSFQGAPNYGYTF

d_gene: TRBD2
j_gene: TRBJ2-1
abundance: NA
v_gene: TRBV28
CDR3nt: TGTGCCAGCCCACCTCTAGCGGGAGGGCTCTCCTACAATGAGCAGTTCTTC
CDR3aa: CASPPLAGGLSYNEQFF

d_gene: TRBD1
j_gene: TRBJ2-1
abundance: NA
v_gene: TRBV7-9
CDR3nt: TGTGCCAGCAGCCTCGACAGGGCCCCCTACAATGAGCAGTTCTTC
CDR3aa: CASSLDRAPYNEQFF

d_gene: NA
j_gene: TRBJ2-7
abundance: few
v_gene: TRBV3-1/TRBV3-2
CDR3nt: TGTGCCAGCAGCCTTTTATCGACAGGCCCCTACGAGCAGTACTTC
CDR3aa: CASSLLSTGPYEQYF

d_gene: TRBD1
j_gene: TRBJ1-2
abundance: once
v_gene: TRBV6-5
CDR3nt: TGTGCCAGCAGGCGACAGGGGATGAATGGCTACACCTTC
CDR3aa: CASRRQGMNGYTF

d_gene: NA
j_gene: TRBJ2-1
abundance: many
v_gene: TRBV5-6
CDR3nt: TGTGCCAGCAGCTCCGTGAGTGAGCAGTTCTTC
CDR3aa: CASSSVSEQFF

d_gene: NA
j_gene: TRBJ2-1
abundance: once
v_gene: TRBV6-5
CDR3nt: TGTGCCAGCAGTTACTTTACCCGGAGCTCCTACAATGAGCAGTTCTTC
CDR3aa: CASSYFTRSSYNEQFF

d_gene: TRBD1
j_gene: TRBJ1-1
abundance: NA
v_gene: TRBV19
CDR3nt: TGTGCCAGTAGTATACTACAGGGGGCGCGGGGAACTGAAGCTTTCTTT
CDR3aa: CASSILQGARGTEAFF

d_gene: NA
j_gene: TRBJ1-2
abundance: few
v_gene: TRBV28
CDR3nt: TGTGCCAGCAGTTTTGGGGGGGCCCACTATGGCTACACCTTC
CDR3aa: CASSFGGAHYGYTF

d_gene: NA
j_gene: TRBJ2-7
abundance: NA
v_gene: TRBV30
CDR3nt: TGTGCCTGGGGGGAACAGGGTGGCGAGCAGTACTTC
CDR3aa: CAWGEQGGEQYF

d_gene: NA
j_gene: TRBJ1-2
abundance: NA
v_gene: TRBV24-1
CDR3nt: TGTGCCACCAGTGATCCCCCGGGGGGGGCCTATGGCTACACCTTC
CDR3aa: CATSDPPGGAYGYTF

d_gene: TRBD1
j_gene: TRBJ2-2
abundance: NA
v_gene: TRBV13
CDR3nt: TGTGCCAGCAGGCGAGGGACAGGGAACACCGGGGAGCTGTTTTTT
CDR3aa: CASRRGTGNTGELFF

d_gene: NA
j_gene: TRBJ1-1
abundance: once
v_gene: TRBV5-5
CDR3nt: TGTGCCAGCAGCGCCTCAGACAGAAGCTATAACACTGAAGCTTTCTTT
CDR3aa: CASSASDRSYNTEAFF

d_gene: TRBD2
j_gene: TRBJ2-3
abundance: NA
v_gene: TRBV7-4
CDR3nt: TGTGCCAGCAGCTTAGGGATTCGGGGTAGCGGGGAGAGGAATACGCAGTATTTT
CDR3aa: CASSLGIRGSGERNTQYF

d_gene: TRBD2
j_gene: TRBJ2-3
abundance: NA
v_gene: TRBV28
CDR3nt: TGTGCCAGCAGTTTAGACGCGGCGGGAGGGCCGAATACGCAGTATTTT
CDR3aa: CASSLDAAGGPNTQYF

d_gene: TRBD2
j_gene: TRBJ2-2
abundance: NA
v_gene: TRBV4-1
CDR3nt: TGCGCCAGCAGCTATAAGAGCGGGAGAAACACCGGGGAGCTGTTTTTT
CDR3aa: CASSYKSGRNTGELFF

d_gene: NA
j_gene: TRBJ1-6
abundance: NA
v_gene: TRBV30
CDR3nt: TGTGCCTGGAGTGTACTTCGAACAGGCCTCCACTTT
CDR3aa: CAWSVLRTGLHF

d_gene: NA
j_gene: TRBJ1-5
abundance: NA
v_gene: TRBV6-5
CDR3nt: TGTGCCAGCAGTTACGGTTGGGGCGGTCAGCCCCAGCATTTT
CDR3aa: CASSYGWGGQPQHF

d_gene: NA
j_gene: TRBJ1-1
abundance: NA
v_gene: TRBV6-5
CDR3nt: TGTGCCAGCAGCCGGGAAGGCGGGGTAGCTTTCTTT
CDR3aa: CASSREGGVAFF

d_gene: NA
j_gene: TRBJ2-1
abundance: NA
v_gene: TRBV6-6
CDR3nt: TGTGCCAGCAGTTACCGGGGCAATGAGCAGTTCTTC
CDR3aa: CASSYRGNEQFF

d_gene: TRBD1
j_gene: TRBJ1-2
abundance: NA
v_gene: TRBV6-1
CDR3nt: TGTGCCAGCAGTGTAAAAAACAGGGGGAGGGGCTATGGCTACACCTTC
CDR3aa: CASSVKNRGRGYGYTF

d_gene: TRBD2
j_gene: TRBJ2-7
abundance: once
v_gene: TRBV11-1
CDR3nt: TGTGCCAGCAGCCCTGGGGGGGTGTCCTACGAGCAGTACTTC
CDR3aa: CASSPGGVSYEQYF

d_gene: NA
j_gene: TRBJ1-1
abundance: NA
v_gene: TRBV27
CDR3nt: TGTGCCAGCAGTTTAGGGCAGATGAACACTGAAGCTTTCTTT
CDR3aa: CASSLGQMNTEAFF